Below, 18 T cell receptor beta chains from the same sample are listed, as sequenced in a study of cytotoxic CD8 clonotypes in ibrutinib-treated CLL. Assay: immunoSEQ multiplex PCR; the TCRdb copy retains only in-frame clones and omits some. The repertoire holds approximately 15,000 clones, 64% seen once, with around 40% in the top ten. The material sequenced was PBMCs, taken before ibrutinib treatment. Receptor source: a human donor with chronic lymphocytic leukemia.

This clone occurred once. V and J are TRBV5-6 and TRBJ2-5, with 10 bases matching TRBD2. Per the germline V gene, CDR1 is SGHDT and CDR2 is YYEEEE. This CDR3 comprises 16 residues. V lost 5 bases, J lost 0 bases, and 7 bases stayed unmatched. The CDR3 here is CASSYPSGGDQETQYF. The CDR3 DNA follows: TGTGCCAGCAGTTACCCGAGCGGGGGGGACCAAGAGACCCAGTACTTC.

This clone was seen more than once but under ten times. This sequence joins TRBV19 and TRBJ2-4; tentatively, D is TRBD1 or TRBD2 (5 bases each). The CDR3 runs to 17 residues. Deletions cut 0 bases from V and 7 bases from J, with 19 bases between. Germline CDR1 LNHDA, CDR2 SQIVND (reference sequence). The CDR3 DNA sequence: TGTGCCAGTAGTATAGATCGGGGCAGGACTTACCAGAACATTCAGTACTTC. It encodes CASSIDRGRTYQNIQYF.

This clone has just one count. The chain is built from TRBV4-1 and TRBJ2-1; D unresolved. CDR1 MGHRA and CDR2 YSYEKL come from the germline V gene. This CDR3 has 15 residues. V dropped 4 bases and J dropped 7 bases, with 17 bases sitting between them. The CDR3 sequence is CASSRLSKDGNEQFF. DNA of the CDR3: TGCGCCAGCAGCCGGCTATCCAAAGATGGGAATGAGCAGTTCTTC.

Only a few counts were recorded for this clone. The rearrangement links TRBV7-9 to TRBJ1-5; D uncertain. With 1 base removed from V and 3 bases from J, the gap between germline ends came to 13 bases. Germline V gene data show CDR1 as SEHNR and CDR2 as FQNEAQ (reference sequence). CDR3 length: 16 residues. The CDR3 sequence: CASSLGVRPYNQPQHF. The CDR3 nucleotides are TGTGCCAGCAGCTTAGGAGTCAGACCATACAATCAGCCCCAGCATTTT.

The chain employs TRBV5-1 and TRBJ2-1, with D uncertain. There are 12 residues in the CDR3. Germline CDR1 and CDR2: SGHRS and YFSETQ. Trimming left V 0 bases short and J 6 bases short, with 4 bases between. CDR3 DNA sequence: TGCGCCAGCAGCTTGGGCGTCAATGAGCAGTTCTTC. This gives the protein CASSLGVNEQFF.

V is TRBV19 and J is TRBJ2-5; tentatively, D is TRBD2 (5 bases). The germline V gene has CDR1 LNHDA and CDR2 SQIVND (reference sequence). The CDR3 loop spans 16 amino acids. Trimming pared 10 bases from V and 3 bases from J, leaving 24 bases between. The CDR3: CANNDLGRTTKETQYF. CDR3 nucleotides: TGTGCCAATAACGACCTGGGGAGAACGACCAAAGAGACCCAGTACTTC.

V gene TRBV7-9 combines with J gene TRBJ1-2, with D unresolved. CDR1 SEHNR and CDR2 FQNEAQ come from the germline V gene (reference sequence). This CDR3 contains 12 residues. The V end lost 0 bases, the J end lost 2 bases, and 1 base lay between the germline ends. CDR3 amino acids: CASSLANYGYTF. The CDR3, as DNA: TGTGCCAGCAGCTTAGCCAACTATGGCTACACCTTC.

J is TRBJ1-2 and V is TRBV12-5; TRBD1 is a possible D gene (6 bases). The CDR3 contains 14 residues. Germline loops: CDR1 LGHNT, CDR2 FRNRAP. V was cut by 6 bases and J by 7 bases, with 18 bases left in between. CDR3 loop: CASGVGQTGGGYTF. DNA of the CDR3: TGTGCTAGTGGAGTTGGACAGACTGGGGGTGGCTACACCTTC.

The chain joins TRBV4-1 to TRBJ1-1, with D possibly being TRBD1 (6 bases). The germline V gene has CDR1 MGHRA and CDR2 YSYEKL. CDR3 size: 18 residues. V was pared by 0 bases and J by 2 bases, with 19 bases between. In nucleotides, the CDR3 is TGCGCCAGCAGCCAAGATAGCCCAATGAGGGGGATTAACACTGAAGCTTTCTTT. Translated: CASSQDSPMRGINTEAFF.

The gene calls are TRBV10-3 and TRBJ1-1; 7 nucleotides line up with TRBD1. Germline values: CDR1 ENHRY, CDR2 SYGVKD. V gave up 4 bases and J gave up 3 bases; unmatched junction bases: 8. The CDR3 has 15 amino acids. The CDR3 DNA sequence: TGTGCCATCAGTGGGGGCGTCGACAGGGACACTGAAGCTTTCTTT. Its translation is CAISGGVDRDTEAFF.

The CDR3 DNA sequence: TGTGCCAGCCGCACCCTAGGAAACACCATATATTTT. This translates into CASRTLGNTIYF. The chain has TRBV2 and TRBJ1-3, with D unclear. The CDR3 covers 12 residues. V shed 8 bases and J shed 4 bases, with 9 bases lying between them. The germline gives CDR1 SNHLY, CDR2 FYNNEI.

The chain combines TRBV5-1 with TRBJ1-6; 9 nucleotides match TRBD1. The length of the CDR3 is 18 residues. Germline V gene data show CDR1 as SGHRS and CDR2 as YFSETQ. The V gene end was trimmed by 3 bases and the J gene end by 4 bases; junction bases not matched to a gene: 11. The CDR3 spells CASSSKTGGTAYNSPLHF. The CDR3 bases are TGCGCCAGCAGCTCTAAAACAGGGGGCACCGCATATAATTCACCCCTCCACTTT.

This clone was counted between two and nine times. The J gene is TRBJ2-1, the V gene TRBV9; D gene unclear. Trimming stripped 1 base from V and 8 bases from J, with 10 bases between. In germline, CDR1 is SGDLS, CDR2 YYNGEE. This CDR3 region has 13 residues. The CDR3 DNA sequence: TGTGCCAGCAGCGTAACCCCCGTGTATGAGCAGTTCTTC. It encodes CASSVTPVYEQFF.

The genes are TRBV11-2 and TRBJ2-7, with D perhaps being TRBD1 or TRBD2 (5 bases each). Germline V gene lookup returns CDR1 SGHAT and CDR2 FQNNGV. The CDR3 has 15 residues. The V end was cut by 5 bases, the J end by 2 bases, with 16 bases between. The chain's CDR3 is CASSPAGRDAYEQYF. The CDR3, as DNA: TGTGCCAGCAGCCCCGCGGGCAGGGACGCCTACGAGCAGTACTTC.

The chain combines TRBV7-9 with TRBJ2-7; D may be TRBD1 (6 bases). The CDR3 covers 13 residues. CDR1 and CDR2 from the germline V gene are SEHNR and FQNEAQ (reference sequence). V was cut by 1 base and J by 5 bases, with 9 bases left in between. CDR3 DNA: TGTGCCAGCAGCTTAGGGGGACAACACGAGCAGTACTTC. Its translation is CASSLGGQHEQYF.

This clone was recorded a few times. The chain carries TRBV19 and TRBJ1-5; 8 bases agree with TRBD1. Germline V CDR1 and CDR2: LNHDA, SQIVND (reference sequence). Trimming took 2 bases from V and 6 from J; bases not matched to a gene: 3. The CDR3 has 14 residues. Here the CDR3 DNA reads TGTGCCAGTAGTATACAGGGGGCGAGTCAGCCCCAGCATTTT. Protein sequence: CASSIQGASQPQHF.

Turning to this clone: The junction shows a germline mismatch at one end, possibly a read error. V is TRBV5-1 and J is TRBJ2-3, with D hard to call. The CDR3 consists of 15 residues. The germline CDR1 and CDR2 sequences are SGHRS and YFSETQ. The CDR3 loop is CASSLATATTDTQYF. CDR3 bases: TGCGCCAGCAGTTTGGCCACAGCTACAACAGATACGCAGTATTTT.

The genes are TRBV13 and TRBJ2-2, with 9 bases fitting TRBD1. V gave up 6 bases and J gave up 0 bases; unmatched junction bases: 5. Germline V gene sequence: CDR1 PRHDT, CDR2 FYEKMQ (reference sequence). This CDR3 region has 16 residues. The CDR3 DNA sequence: TGTGCCAGCAGTATGGACAGGGGAACGAACACCGGGGAGCTGTTTTTT. Its protein is CASSMDRGTNTGELFF.